These 18 T cell receptor beta chains share one sample of origin, sequenced in a study of CD8+CD57+ T cells in acquired aplastic anemia. The template for TCR beta VDJ and CDR3 sequence profiling was genomic DNA. TCRdb re-called the reads through MiXCR, storing one row per CDR3 protein. The sample has under 200,000 distinct CDR3 sequences, just under 45% seen once; the top ten hold 0.9% to 1.2%. What was sequenced was sorted CD4+, CD8+, or CD8+CD57+ T cells (not recorded which) from PBMCs. The receptors were gathered from a human donor in good health.

This clonotype was counted at least ten times. This sequence joins TRBV20-1 and TRBJ1-5; D is unclear. This CDR3 comprises 18 residues. V dropped 1 base and J dropped 3 bases, with 22 bases sitting between them. Germline-derived CDR1 and CDR2 are DFQATT and SNEGSKA (reference sequence). This CDR3 is CSARVEDPILRANQPQHF. The CDR3 DNA follows: TGCAGTGCTAGAGTCGAGGACCCTATCCTTCGGGCCAATCAGCCCCAGCATTTT.

A remark on this clonotype: This clone may be a read error of a much larger clone one base away. This chain links TRBV20-1 with TRBJ1-2; 8 bases are shared with TRBD1. V lost 5 bases and J lost 5; bases outside the gene matches: 13. Germline V lookup: CDR1 DFQATT, CDR2 SNEGSKA (reference sequence). The CDR3 extends over 15 amino acids. The CDR3 DNA sequence: TGCAGTGCTGCACCCCAGGGGGCGCTTAGGTATGGCTACACCTTC. This sequence encodes CSAAPQGALRYGYTF.

This clonotype occurred a few times. The V gene is TRBV28, the J gene TRBJ2-7; TRBD2 is a possible D gene (5 bases). Germline assignment: CDR1 MDHEN and CDR2 SYDVKM. There are 14 residues in the CDR3. Trimming removed 5 bases from V and 2 bases from J, with 13 bases in between. The CDR3 spells CASSPIANTYEQYF. DNA for the CDR3: TGTGCCAGCAGTCCCATAGCGAATACCTACGAGCAGTACTTC.

This clonotype appeared once. The chain combines TRBV7-2 with TRBJ1-1, with 8 bases fitting TRBD1. The V and J ends lost 4 bases and 4 bases, in that order; junction bases with no gene match: 5. Germline values: CDR1 SGHTA, CDR2 FQGNSA. The CDR3 length is 14 residues. CDR3 bases: TGTGCCAGCAGCTCAGGACAGGGATCCACTGAAGCTTTCTTT. This translates into CASSSGQGSTEAFF.

The rearrangement joins TRBV27 to TRBJ2-7; maybe TRBD1 (5 bases). Germline V lookup: CDR1 MNHEY, CDR2 SMNVEV (reference sequence). The CDR3 consists of 12 residues. The V end was cut by 5 bases, the J end by 6 bases, with 11 bases between. CDR3 protein: CASSATRVEQYF. CDR3 sequence (DNA): TGTGCCAGCAGTGCCACCAGGGTCGAGCAGTACTTC.

Concerning this clonotype itself: A single base separates this from a much larger clone, so it may be a read error. V is TRBV7-3 and J is TRBJ2-2; D may be TRBD2 (6 bases). The CDR3 consists of 15 residues. Looked up from germline, CDR1 is SGHTA and CDR2 is FQGTGA. The germline V and J ends were trimmed by 5 bases and 4 bases, with 14 bases remaining between them. Here the CDR3 reads CASSQGLEGTGELFF. CDR3 sequence (DNA): TGTGCCAGCAGCCAGGGACTGGAGGGCACCGGGGAGCTGTTTTTT.

This clonotype was counted at least ten times. V usage is TRBV7-2 and J usage is TRBJ2-3, with TRBD2 matching 8 bases. The germline V gene has CDR1 SGHTA and CDR2 FQGNSA. CDR3 size: 14 residues. V was clipped by 6 bases and J by 3 bases; unmatched bases: 5. The CDR3 protein is CASRYSGATDTQYF. The CDR3 DNA follows: TGTGCCAGCAGGTATAGCGGGGCAACAGATACGCAGTATTTT.

This clonotype was seen at least ten times. The chain is built from TRBV27 and TRBJ1-6; possibly TRBD1 for D (6 bases). CDR3 size: 15 residues. With 7 bases removed from V and 7 bases from J, the gap between germline ends came to 17 bases. The germline V gene has CDR1 MNHEY and CDR2 SMNVEV (reference sequence). Here the CDR3 reads CASKFQGIYNSPLHF. CDR3 nucleotide sequence: TGTGCCAGCAAATTCCAGGGGATCTACAATTCACCCCTCCACTTT.

This clonotype came up many times. V gene TRBV5-1 combines with J gene TRBJ1-1; D gene unclear. Germline-derived CDR1 and CDR2 are SGHRS and YFSETQ. V was pared by 2 bases and J by 5 bases, with 13 bases between. This CDR3 region has 14 residues. CDR3 nucleotide sequence: TGCGCCAGCAGCTTACAGCCCTTGGGGACTGAAGCTTTCTTT. It encodes CASSLQPLGTEAFF. The whole variable domain, remainder taken from reference TRBV5-1 and TRBJ1-1, is KAGVTQTPRYLIKTRGQQVTLSCSPISGHRSVSWYQQTPGQGLQFLFEYFSETQRNKGNFPGRFSGRQFSNSRSEMNVSTLELGDSALYLCASSLQPLGTEAFFGQGTRLTVV.

The V call is TRBV5-5, the J call TRBJ2-7; TRBD1 is a possible D gene (5 bases). With 1 base removed from V and 5 bases from J, the gap between germline ends came to 13 bases. The CDR3 loop spans 14 amino acids. Per germline, CDR1 SGHKS and CDR2 YYEKEE (reference sequence). The CDR3 sequence is CASSLWQGSDEQYF. CDR3 nucleotides: TGTGCCAGCAGCTTGTGGCAGGGATCTGACGAGCAGTACTTC.

This clonotype was detected only a few times. The V gene is TRBV19, the J gene TRBJ2-7; maybe TRBD1 (5 bases). Trimming cost V 3 bases and J 0 bases, with 9 bases left between them. Germline lookup yields CDR1 LNHDA and CDR2 SQIVND (reference sequence). The CDR3 totals 14 residues. In DNA, the CDR3 is TGTGCCAGTAGTATGACAGTTGTCTCCTACGAGCAGTACTTC. Its protein is CASSMTVVSYEQYF.

Points on this clonotype: This sequence may be a read error, since a much larger clone differs from it by one base. The CDR3 bases are TGTGCCAGCAAACAGGGCAACGCCAACACCGGGGAGCTGTCTTTT. It is translated as CASKQGNANTGELSF. This chain joins TRBV6-1 and TRBJ2-2; possibly TRBD1 for D (6 bases). In germline, CDR1 is MNHNS, CDR2 SASEGT. The CDR3 is 15 amino acids.

This clonotype was counted between two and nine times. A much bigger clone sits one base away, suggesting this may be a read error. This rearrangement joins TRBV7-6 to TRBJ1-1; no definite D call. Germline CDR1 SGHVS, CDR2 FNYEAQ. The CDR3 is made up of 13 amino acids. V lost 1 base to trimming and J lost 5 bases, with 8 bases between them. DNA for the CDR3: TGTGCCAGCAGCTTAGGAAGTGGGACTGAAGCTTTCTTT. Translation gives CASSLGSGTEAFF.

This chain connects TRBV11-1 to TRBJ2-1; 13 bases fit TRBD2. The germline V gene has CDR1 SGHAT and CDR2 FQDESV (reference sequence). The J segment lost 7 bases and the V segment lost 5 bases, leaving 8 bases of the junction unmatched. This CDR3 has 16 residues. For the CDR3, the DNA is TGTGCCAGCAGCCCCACTAGCGGGAGGGATAAAAATGAGCAGTTCTTC. Its translation is CASSPTSGRDKNEQFF.

V and J are TRBV4-1 and TRBJ2-7; 11 bases line up with TRBD2. From germline, CDR1 is MGHRA and CDR2 YSYEKL. J was trimmed by 5 bases and V by 4 bases; bases with no gene match: 7. The CDR3 runs to 15 residues. CDR3 loop: CASSPIAGGPDEQYF. In nucleotides, the CDR3 is TGCGCCAGCAGCCCCATAGCGGGAGGGCCCGACGAGCAGTACTTC.

In this sample, this clonotype turned up a few times. In DNA form, the CDR3 reads TGTGCCAGTAGTGTATCAACTTGGAGTGGGGGTAGCAATCAGCCCCAGCATTTT. Protein: CASSVSTWSGGSNQPQHF. The V call is TRBV19, the J call TRBJ1-5; tentatively, D is TRBD1 (5 bases). CDR1 and CDR2 from the germline V gene are LNHDA and SQIVND (reference sequence). The CDR3 has 18 residues. Trimming took 5 bases from V and 0 from J, leaving 20 bases between them.

This clonotype was recorded once. Being one base from a much bigger clone, this may be a read error. The V gene is TRBV6-1, the J gene TRBJ2-7; D is unresolved. The CDR3 has 14 amino acids. The V gene's germline CDR1 is MNHNS and CDR2 SASEGT. The CDR3 reads CVSSIHLASYEQYF. As DNA, the CDR3 is TGTGTCAGCAGTATTCACCTGGCCTCCTACGAGCAGTACTTC.

Comments on this clonotype: This may stem from a read error, because a much larger clone lies one nucleotide away. The V and J genes are TRBV6-1 and TRBJ1-5, with no clear D. The ends were cut back, 6 bases at V and 1 base at J, with 7 bases in the middle. From germline, CDR1 is MNHNS and CDR2 SASEGT. This CDR3 is 13 amino acids long. The CDR3 coding sequence is TGTGCCAGCAGGGAAACAAGCAATCAGCCCCAGCATTTT. As protein: CASRETSNQPQHF.